The 6 T cell receptor beta chains in this list originate from one sample, sequenced in a study of beta chain features in type 1 diabetes. Findings and limits, study-wide: The study found moderately but significantly shorter TCRB CDR3s in all four CD4+ subsets of Type 1 diabetes patients.

Every isolated RNA sample was fully reverse transcribed, so sequencing captured expressed TCRB transcripts. Profiling relied on immunoSEQ multiplex PCR, and the TCRdb table lists in-frame clones only, not all of them. The profile shows 600,000 to 700,000 clones, over 10% of them singletons. Their target antigens are unknown. Sample: naive CD4+ T cells from blood. These receptor sequences come from a man aged 30-40 years with type 1 diabetes.

The CDR3 spells CASRGQMNTEAFF. Written as DNA, the CDR3 is TGTGCCAGCAGAGGACAAATGAACACTGAAGCTTTCTTT. The chain is built from TRBV2 and TRBJ1-1; a possible D gene is TRBD1 (5 bases). The CDR3 length is 13 residues. The V and J ends lost 6 bases and 0 bases respectively, with 8 bases between them. Germline V gene lookup returns CDR1 SNHLY and CDR2 FYNNEI. Complete variable domain (other parts from reference TRBV2 and TRBJ1-1): EPEVTQTPSHQVTQMGQEVILRCVPISNHLYFYWYRQILGQKVEFLVSFYNNEISEKSEIFDDQFSVERPDGSNFTLKIRSTKLEDSAMYFCASRGQMNTEAFFGQGTRLTVV.

This clone turned up a few times. V usage is TRBV6-1 and J usage is TRBJ1-1; no definite D call. CDR1 and CDR2 from the germline V gene are MNHNS and SASEGT. This CDR3 has 17 residues. V was trimmed by 1 base and J by 1 base, leaving 16 bases between them. As DNA, the CDR3 is TGTGCCAGCAGTGAAGTCGTCACCCGGGCGGCGAACACTGAAGCTTTCTTT. It is translated as CASSEVVTRAANTEAFF.

The chain links TRBV27 to TRBJ1-2; no firm D call. Looked up from germline, CDR1 is MNHEY and CDR2 is SMNVEV (reference sequence). The CDR3 contains 14 residues. The V end lost 6 bases, the J end lost 2 bases, and 13 bases lay between the germline ends. This chain's CDR3 is CASRDTGRNYGYTF. The CDR3, as DNA: TGTGCCAGCAGGGATACCGGACGGAACTATGGCTACACCTTC.

This clone was recorded a few times. The DNA for the CDR3 is TGTGCCAGCAGCGTAGTATCAGGGGCGGCCGAGCAGTACTTC. As protein: CASSVVSGAAEQYF. The chain uses TRBV9 and TRBJ2-7; TRBD1 is a possible D gene (6 bases). CDR1 is SGDLS, CDR2 YYNGEE, per germline. The CDR3 runs 14 residues. Trimming removed 0 bases from V and 6 bases from J, with 13 bases in between.

This clone occurred a few times. The rearrangement joins TRBV7-9 to TRBJ2-1; TRBD2 matches 9 bases. Losses at the gene ends were 4 bases for V and 3 bases for J; bases not matched to a gene: 4. The CDR3 is 15 residues long. Germline CDR1 is SEHNR and CDR2 is FQNEAQ (reference sequence). Here the CDR3 DNA reads TGTGCCAGCAGCTCTTCTAGCGGGGTCTACAATGAGCAGTTCTTC. It is translated as CASSSSSGVYNEQFF.

The chain uses TRBV10-3 and TRBJ1-4; the match to TRBD1 covers 9 bases. The CDR3 runs to 15 residues. CDR1 is ENHRY, CDR2 SYGVKD, per germline. The V and J ends lost 0 bases and 4 bases, in that order; junction bases with no gene match: 0. DNA of the CDR3: TGTGCCATCAGTGAGTCGACAGGGGGTAATGAAAAACTGTTTTTT. Residues: CAISESTGGNEKLFF.